Presented here are 27 T cell receptor beta chains from one specimen sequenced in a study of control samples from healthy donors and cancer patients. Only in-frame clones appear in the TCRdb table, and some are missing; sequencing was by immunoSEQ multiplex PCR. Of roughly 200,000 clones listed, approximately 91% were seen once; the top ten hold about 1.7%. Sequencing was performed on blood. The receptors originated from a man aged 25 to 45 in good health.

The genes are TRBV7-2 and TRBJ2-7; the D is unclear. From germline, CDR1 is SGHTA and CDR2 FQGNSA. Between the trimmed V and J ends, which lost 5 bases and 0 bases, there was a span of 11 bases. The CDR3 sequence is 14 residues long. The CDR3 region has the DNA TGTGCCAGCAGCGAACTGGGCCACTCCTACGAGCAGTACTTC. This codes for CASSELGHSYEQYF.

The chain uses TRBV6-5 and TRBJ1-1; TRBD1 matches 9 bases. The CDR3 has 16 residues. The germline V gene encodes CDR1 MNHEY and CDR2 SVGAGI. Germline trimming cut 0 bases from V and 5 bases from J; bases unmatched to any gene: 7. DNA of the CDR3: TGTGCCAGCAGTTACTCCGGGACAGGGAGGGGGACTGAAGCTTTCTTT. As protein: CASSYSGTGRGTEAFF.

The chain joins TRBV3-1 (or the pseudogene TRBV3-2) to TRBJ2-1; no clear D. Germline values: CDR1 LGHDT, CDR2 YNNKEL (reference sequence). Trimming cost V 0 bases and J 0 bases, with 12 bases left between them. CDR3 size: 17 residues. This CDR3 is CASSQDFRTGSYNEQFF. The CDR3 coding sequence is TGTGCCAGCAGCCAAGATTTTCGGACCGGCTCCTACAATGAGCAGTTCTTC.

This clone was observed once. The chain recombines TRBV7-8 with TRBJ1-2; 7 bases map to TRBD1. The V gene's germline CDR1 is SGHVS and CDR2 FQNEAQ. The V and J ends lost 5 bases and 2 bases, in that order; junction bases with no gene match: 8. This CDR3 comprises 15 residues. The CDR3 protein is CASSPKGAPNYGYTF. The CDR3 coding sequence is TGTGCCAGCAGCCCAAAGGGGGCCCCAAACTATGGCTACACCTTC.

The genes are TRBV7-2 and TRBJ1-2; D not certain. Germline-derived CDR1 and CDR2 are SGHTA and FQGNSA. V was clipped by 3 bases and J by 2 bases, with 10 bases between them. This CDR3 has 14 amino acids. The CDR3 DNA sequence: TGTGCCAGCAGCTTTTGGATGGAGAACTATGGCTACACCTTC. As protein: CASSFWMENYGYTF.

CDR3: CASGMRGTRTDTQYF. DNA for the CDR3: TGTGCCAGCGGGATGAGGGGGACCCGCACAGATACGCAGTATTTT. J is TRBJ2-3 and V is TRBV6-5, with a tentative D call TRBD1 (6 bases). Trimming shortened V by 8 bases and J by 1 base, and 16 bases separated the two germline ends. This CDR3 region has 15 residues. The germline V gene has CDR1 MNHEY and CDR2 SVGAGI.

The V gene is TRBV3-1 (or the pseudogene TRBV3-2), the J gene TRBJ1-2, with 9 nucleotides matching TRBD1. Germline V gene lookup returns CDR1 LGHDT and CDR2 YNNKEL (reference sequence). The CDR3 is 14 residues long. After removal of 2 bases from V and 7 bases from J, the junction contained 5 bases not matched to a gene. CDR3 nucleotides: TGTGCCAGCAGCCAATTCGACAGGGGGGTTGGCTACACCTTC. Amino acids: CASSQFDRGVGYTF.

This clone occurred once. V usage is TRBV9 and J usage is TRBJ2-7, with D perhaps being TRBD1 or TRBD2 (5 bases each). There are 13 residues in the CDR3. Germline loops: CDR1 SGDLS, CDR2 YYNGEE. V was cut by 1 base and J by 9 bases, with 14 bases left in between. The DNA for the CDR3 is TGTGCCAGCAGCGTATCCAGGGACGACGGGCAGTACTTC. Translated: CASSVSRDDGQYF.

V is TRBV6-4 and J is TRBJ2-3; D is possibly TRBD1 (6 bases). Germline-derived CDR1 and CDR2 are MRHNA and SNTAGT. This CDR3 is 16 amino acids long. Deletions cut 4 bases from V and 4 bases from J, with 18 bases between. The CDR3 sequence: CASSALGSSGADTQYF. Here the CDR3 DNA reads TGTGCCAGCAGTGCCCTTGGGAGCTCAGGGGCAGATACGCAGTATTTT.

The chain links TRBV12-3 or TRBV12-4 to TRBJ1-3; possible D gene TRBD1, 5 bases. The CDR3 totals 12 residues. Trimming took 6 bases from V and 6 from J, leaving 9 bases between them. The CDR3 protein is CASSGGINTIYF. As DNA, the CDR3 is TGTGCCAGCAGCGGGGGGATAAACACCATATATTTT.

This clone was found a few times. V and J are TRBV27 and TRBJ1-4, with D perhaps TRBD1 (6 bases). Trimming took off 4 bases at V and 12 bases at J, with 18 bases between the two ends. The CDR3 sequence is 14 residues long. Germline assignment: CDR1 MNHEY and CDR2 SMNVEV (reference sequence). CDR3 amino acids: CASSSNRDPSELFF. In DNA, the CDR3 is TGTGCCAGCAGTTCAAACAGGGATCCCAGTGAACTGTTTTTT.

The chain couples TRBV2 to TRBJ2-2; TRBD1 matches 8 bases. This CDR3 is built from 19 residues. Losses at the gene ends were 7 bases for V and 4 bases for J; bases not matched to a gene: 20. Germline V CDR1 and CDR2: SNHLY, FYNNEI. The CDR3 loop is CASTRWSGQGRSGTGELFF. The DNA for the CDR3 is TGTGCCAGCACCCGTTGGAGTGGACAGGGAAGGTCTGGCACCGGGGAGCTGTTTTTT.

This chain joins TRBV23-1 and TRBJ1-5; D uncertain. TRBV23-1 belongs to the ORF category, with a function that is uncertain. Between the trimmed V and J ends, which lost 6 bases and 2 bases, there was a span of 14 bases. CDR3 length: 15 amino acids. This CDR3 reads CASSQRDGGNQPQHF. The CDR3 nucleotides are TGCGCCAGCAGCCAAAGAGATGGGGGCAATCAGCCCCAGCATTTT.

This clone was found a few times. The V gene is TRBV7-8, the J gene TRBJ2-4, with TRBD2 as a possible D gene (7 bases). V shed 8 bases and J shed 1 base, with 21 bases lying between them. The CDR3 sequence is 17 residues long. Per germline, CDR1 SGHVS and CDR2 FQNEAQ. The CDR3 region is CASEERGGRGAKNIQYF. The CDR3 DNA is TGTGCCAGCGAAGAGAGGGGGGGGCGAGGGGCCAAAAACATTCAGTACTTC.

The chain carries TRBV3-1 (or the pseudogene TRBV3-2) and TRBJ2-7; 9 bases are a match to TRBD1. The CDR3 extends over 15 amino acids. Germline V CDR1 and CDR2: LGHDT, YNNKEL (reference sequence). V was pared by 1 base and J by 10 bases, with 11 bases of the junction left unmatched. The CDR3 here is CASSQGWTGEARQYF. Written as DNA, the CDR3 is TGTGCCAGCAGCCAAGGGTGGACAGGGGAGGCGCGACAGTACTTC.

The rearrangement links TRBV9 to TRBJ2-3; 12 bases map to TRBD1. Per germline, CDR1 SGDLS and CDR2 YYNGEE. V lost 3 bases and J lost 2; bases outside the gene matches: 4. This CDR3 is 16 amino acids long. The CDR3 DNA is TGTGCCAGCAGCGAACGGGGACAGGGGGCCACAGATACGCAGTATTTT. This gives the protein CASSERGQGATDTQYF.

The rearrangement joins TRBV7-7 to TRBJ2-3, with TRBD1 matching 12 bases. The J segment lost 7 bases and the V segment lost 6 bases, leaving 8 bases of the junction unmatched. Germline-derived CDR1 and CDR2 are SSHAT and FNYEAQ (reference sequence). CDR3 length equals 15 residues. The CDR3 DNA sequence: TGTGCCAGCAGTCCCGGGACAGGGGGCGCGAATACGCAGTATTTT. It yields the protein CASSPGTGGANTQYF.

The rearrangement links TRBV30 to TRBJ1-1; 12 bases line up with TRBD1. Germline values: CDR1 GTSNPN, CDR2 SVGIG (reference sequence). CDR3 length equals 16 residues. V shed 5 bases, J shed 1 base, and the junction held 8 bases outside the gene matches. In DNA form, the CDR3 reads TGTGCCTGGCGTGGGACAGGGGGCATGAGGAACACTGAAGCTTTCTTT. It is translated as CAWRGTGGMRNTEAFF.

This clone was observed a few times. The chain joins TRBV6-6 to TRBJ2-3, with D maybe TRBD1 (7 bases). CDR1 and CDR2 from the germline V gene are MNHNY and SVGAGI (reference sequence). The CDR3 runs 17 residues. V gave up 5 bases and J gave up 0 bases, with 18 bases separating them. The DNA for the CDR3 is TGTGCCAGCAGTCCACGCCGCGCGGGACAGAGCACAGATACGCAGTATTTT. Translating gives CASSPRRAGQSTDTQYF.

This chain links TRBV5-1 with TRBJ1-2; D is perhaps TRBD1 (5 bases). This CDR3 has 13 amino acids. The germline V and J ends were trimmed by 5 bases and 6 bases, with 14 bases remaining between them. Germline V gene lookup returns CDR1 SGHRS and CDR2 YFSETQ. CDR3 region: CASRAPGTNGYTF. CDR3 DNA sequence: TGCGCCAGCAGGGCCCCAGGGACCAATGGCTACACCTTC.

Details on this clone: Other DNA sequences of this sample code for an identical CDR3. The J gene is TRBJ1-5, the V gene TRBV9; no definite D call. The CDR3 length is 13 residues. Germline CDR1 is SGDLS and CDR2 is YYNGEE. The V gene lost 0 bases and the J gene lost 3 bases, with 4 bases spanning the gap. CDR3 in DNA: TGTGCCAGCAGCGTAGGTTACAATCAGCCCCAGCATTTT. It encodes CASSVGYNQPQHF.

This clone was counted a single time. The chain uses TRBV30 and TRBJ2-3; D not resolved. This CDR3 spans 11 amino acids. The V and J ends lost 4 bases and 5 bases respectively, with 7 bases between them. Germline CDR1 GTSNPN, CDR2 SVGIG (reference sequence). CDR3 in amino acids: CAWTYRDTQYF. For the CDR3, the DNA is TGTGCCTGGACTTATAGAGATACGCAGTATTTT.

The chain combines TRBV4-1 with TRBJ2-5; 9 nucleotides agree with TRBD2. The CDR3 extends over 17 amino acids. Germline V CDR1 and CDR2: MGHRA, YSYEKL. Germline trimming cut 0 bases from V and 4 bases from J; bases unmatched to any gene: 9. CDR3 residues: CASSQDRGGGAAETQYF. The CDR3 DNA sequence: TGCGCCAGCAGCCAAGATAGGGGCGGGGGGGCCGCAGAGACCCAGTACTTC.

The chain employs TRBV19 and TRBJ1-2; 7 nucleotides line up with TRBD1. CDR1 and CDR2 (germline): LNHDA, SQIVND (reference sequence). This CDR3 comprises 15 residues. V lost 4 bases and J lost 2; bases outside the gene matches: 7. The CDR3 nucleotides read TGTGCCAGTAGTAAACTCACGGGACAGAACTATGGCTACACCTTC. As protein: CASSKLTGQNYGYTF.

Here the CDR3 reads CATSLGIYEQYF. The CDR3 DNA follows: TGTGCCACTAGCCTCGGAATCTACGAGCAGTACTTC. The J gene is TRBJ2-7, the V gene TRBV7-9; tentative D call: TRBD2 (5 bases). The CDR3 totals 12 residues. The germline V and J ends were trimmed by 10 bases and 3 bases, with 13 bases remaining between them. Germline CDR1 is SEHNR and CDR2 is FQNEAQ (reference sequence).

V and J are TRBV29-1 and TRBJ1-5; weak D call: TRBD1 (5 bases). Germline V gene lookup returns CDR1 SQVTM and CDR2 ANQGSEA. The CDR3 runs to 14 residues. V lost 4 bases and J 0 bases, leaving 10 bases between the germline ends. The CDR3 DNA is TGCAGCGTTGTCGAGGACAATAGCAATCAGCCCCAGCATTTT. Protein product: CSVVEDNSNQPQHF.

This chain links TRBV4-2 with TRBJ1-1; TRBD1 agrees at 8 bases. The CDR3 runs 14 residues. Looked up from germline, CDR1 is LGHNA and CDR2 is YNFKEQ. V lost 4 bases to trimming and J lost 3 bases; unmatched junction nucleotides: 4. This CDR3 reads CASSPGGVDTEAFF. Written as DNA, the CDR3 is TGTGCCAGCAGCCCAGGGGGCGTAGACACTGAAGCTTTCTTT.